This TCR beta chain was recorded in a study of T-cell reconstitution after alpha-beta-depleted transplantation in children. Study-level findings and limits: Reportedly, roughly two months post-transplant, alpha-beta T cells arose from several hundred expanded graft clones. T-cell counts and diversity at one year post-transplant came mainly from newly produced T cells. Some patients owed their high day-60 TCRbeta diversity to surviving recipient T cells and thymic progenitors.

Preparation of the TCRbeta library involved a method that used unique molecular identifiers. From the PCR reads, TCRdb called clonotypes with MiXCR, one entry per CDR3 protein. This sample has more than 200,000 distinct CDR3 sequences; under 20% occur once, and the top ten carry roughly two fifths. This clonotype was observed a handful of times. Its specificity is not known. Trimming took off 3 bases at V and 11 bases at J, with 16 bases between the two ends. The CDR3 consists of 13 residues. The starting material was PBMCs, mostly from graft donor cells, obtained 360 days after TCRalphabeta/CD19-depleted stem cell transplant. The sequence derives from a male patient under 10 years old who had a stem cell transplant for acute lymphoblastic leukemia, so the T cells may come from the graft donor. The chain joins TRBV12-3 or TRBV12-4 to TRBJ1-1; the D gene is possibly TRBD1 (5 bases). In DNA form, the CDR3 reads TGTGCCAGCAGTTTGAGTCCCCCGGGACCGGCTTTCTTT. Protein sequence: CASSLSPPGPAFF.